This TCR beta chain was captured by sequencing in a study of long-term antiretroviral therapy in people with HIV. Findings of the study overall: Repertoires with HIV possessed tighter CDR3 length spans than those of controls. On ART adherence, viral resistance or therapy changes, no data were available.

This CDR3 is built from 15 residues. Germline lookup yields CDR1 SGHRS and CDR2 YFSETQ. With V trimmed by 4 bases and J by 10 bases, 10 bases remained unmatched. Every HIV-positive participant received treatment in the United States. Researchers report immunoSEQ v3.0 was run at survey level. The repertoire was sequenced with immunoSEQ multiplex PCR; TCRdb's copy has only in-frame clones and lacks some. The sample has about 25,000 clones; around 80% are singletons. A remark on this clone: The target antigen is unknown.

The TCR comes from a man younger than 35 with HIV. The sample here was unsorted PBMCs, taken 3 years after starting antiretroviral therapy. J is TRBJ2-1 and V is TRBV5-1; 11 positions match TRBD1. The CDR3 is CASSVGQGAVGEQFF. Written as DNA, the CDR3 is TGCGCCAGCAGCGTAGGACAGGGGGCCGTAGGGGAGCAGTTCTTC. The variable domain in full, completed from reference TRBV5-1 and TRBJ2-1, reads KAGVTQTPRYLIKTRGQQVTLSCSPISGHRSVSWYQQTPGQGLQFLFEYFSETQRNKGNFPGRFSGRQFSNSRSEMNVSTLELGDSALYLCASSVGQGAVGEQFFGPGTRLTVL.